This record looks at one T cell receptor beta chain sequence and its context. Its specificity is not known. Germline-derived CDR1 and CDR2 are MDHEN and SYDVKM. CDR3 length: 16 residues. V dropped 3 bases and J dropped 9; count of bases not matched to a gene: 12. This entry is derived from a study of T-cell reconstitution after alpha-beta-depleted transplantation in children. Study outcomes and limitations: Diversity and T-cell counts at one year after transplant derived mostly from new T cells.

Unique molecular identifiers were used to barcode this TCRbeta library. Each CDR3 protein gets one entry after TCRdb re-called the PCR reads with MiXCR. This sample has about a million distinct CDR3 sequences; about 29% occur once, and the top ten carry about 28%. The receptor was derived from a boy younger than two who had a stem cell transplant for SCID, so the T cells may come from the graft donor. The J gene is TRBJ2-1, the V gene TRBV28, with TRBD2 matching over 9 bases. The sample was PBMCs, mostly from graft donor cells, taken 360 days after TCRalphabeta/CD19-depleted stem cell transplant. This CDR3 reads CASSLWGLAKQVEQFF. CDR3 nucleotides: TGTGCCAGCAGTTTGTGGGGACTAGCCAAGCAGGTTGAGCAGTTCTTC.